This T cell receptor beta chain derives from a study of T cell changes during pregnancy in multiple sclerosis. Generated by immunoSEQ multiplex PCR, the TCRdb table keeps only in-frame clones and is missing some. The table includes some 94,000 clones, roughly 90% detected once. With 3 bases removed from V and 4 bases from J, the gap between germline ends came to 6 bases. The CDR3 runs 13 residues. Germline V CDR1 and CDR2: SGHAT, FQNNGV. This rearrangement joins TRBV11-2 to TRBJ2-2; D is ambiguous. This TCR was recovered from a female donor with multiple sclerosis, enrolled in a pregnancy study. The sample was peripheral blood, taken in the first trimester of pregnancy. CDR3 sequence (DNA): TGTGCCAGCAGCTTCCGTATCACCGGGGAGCTGTTTTTT. As protein: CASSFRITGELFF.